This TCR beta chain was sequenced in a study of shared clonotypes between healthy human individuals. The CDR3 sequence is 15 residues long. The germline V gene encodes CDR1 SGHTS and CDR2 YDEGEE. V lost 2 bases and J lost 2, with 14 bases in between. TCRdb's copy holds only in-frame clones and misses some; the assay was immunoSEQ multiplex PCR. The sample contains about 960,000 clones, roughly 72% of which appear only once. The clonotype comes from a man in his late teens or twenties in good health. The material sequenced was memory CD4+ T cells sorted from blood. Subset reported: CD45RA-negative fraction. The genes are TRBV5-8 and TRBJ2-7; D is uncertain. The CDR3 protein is CASSLRAGPTYEQYF. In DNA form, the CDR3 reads TGTGCCAGCAGCTTAAGGGCAGGACCGACCTACGAGCAGTACTTC.